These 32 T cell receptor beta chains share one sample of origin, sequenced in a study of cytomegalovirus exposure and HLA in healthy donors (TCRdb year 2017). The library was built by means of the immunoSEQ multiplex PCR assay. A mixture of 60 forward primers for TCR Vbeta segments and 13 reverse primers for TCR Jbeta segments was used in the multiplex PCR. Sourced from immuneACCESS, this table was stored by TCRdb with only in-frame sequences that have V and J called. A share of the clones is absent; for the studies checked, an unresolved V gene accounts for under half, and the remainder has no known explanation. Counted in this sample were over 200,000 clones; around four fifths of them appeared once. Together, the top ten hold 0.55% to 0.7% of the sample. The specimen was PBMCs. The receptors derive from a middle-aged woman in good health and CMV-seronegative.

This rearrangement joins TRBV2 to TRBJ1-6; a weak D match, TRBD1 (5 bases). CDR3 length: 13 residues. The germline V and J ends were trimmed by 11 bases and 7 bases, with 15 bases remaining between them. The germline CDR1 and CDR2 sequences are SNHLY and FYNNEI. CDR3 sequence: CAGQGSSNSPLHF. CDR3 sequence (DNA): TGTGCCGGTCAGGGCTCCTCGAATTCACCCCTCCACTTT.

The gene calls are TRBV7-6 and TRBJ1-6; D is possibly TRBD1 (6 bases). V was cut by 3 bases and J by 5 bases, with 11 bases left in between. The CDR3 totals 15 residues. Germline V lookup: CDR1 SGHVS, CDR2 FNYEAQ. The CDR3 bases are TGTGCCAGCAGCTTGACGGACAGTAATAATTCACCCCTCCACTTT. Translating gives CASSLTDSNNSPLHF. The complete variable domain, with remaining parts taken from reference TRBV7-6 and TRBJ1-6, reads GAGVSQSPRYKVTKRGQDVALRCDPISGHVSLYWYRQALGQGPEFLTYFNYEAQQDKSGLPNDRFSAERPEGSISTLTIQRTEQRDSAMYRCASSLTDSNNSPLHFGNGTRLTVT.

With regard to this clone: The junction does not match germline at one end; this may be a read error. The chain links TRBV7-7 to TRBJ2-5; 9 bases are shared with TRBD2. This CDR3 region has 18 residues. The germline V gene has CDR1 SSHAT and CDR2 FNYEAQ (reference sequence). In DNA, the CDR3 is TGTGCTAGCAGCTCGGACTTAGCAAGCGGGGGGCCATTGGGGACCCAGTACTTC. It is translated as CASSSDLASGGPLGTQYF. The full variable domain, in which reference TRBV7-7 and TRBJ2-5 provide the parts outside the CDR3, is GAGVSQSPRYKVTKRGQDVTLRCDPISSHATLYWYQQALGQGPEFLTYFNYEAQPDKSGLPSDRFSAERPEGSISTLTIQRTEQRDSAMYRCASSSDLASGGPLGTQYFGPGTRLLVL.

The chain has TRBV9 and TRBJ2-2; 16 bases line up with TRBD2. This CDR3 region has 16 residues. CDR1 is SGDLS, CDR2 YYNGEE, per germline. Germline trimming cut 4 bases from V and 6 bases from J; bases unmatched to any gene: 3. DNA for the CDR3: TGTGCCAGCAGCCCGGGACTAGCGGGGGGGCCCGGGGAGCTGTTTTTT. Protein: CASSPGLAGGPGELFF.

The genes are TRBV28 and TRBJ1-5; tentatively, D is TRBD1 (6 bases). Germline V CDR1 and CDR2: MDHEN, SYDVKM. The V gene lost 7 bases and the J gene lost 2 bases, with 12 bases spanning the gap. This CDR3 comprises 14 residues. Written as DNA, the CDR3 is TGTGCCAGCATCCTACAGGGAGGCAATCAGCCCCAGCATTTT. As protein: CASILQGGNQPQHF. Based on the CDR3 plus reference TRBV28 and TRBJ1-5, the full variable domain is DVKVTQSSRYLVKRTGEKVFLECVQDMDHENMFWYRQDPGLGLRLIYFSYDVKMKEKGDIPEGYSVSREKKERFSLILESASTNQTSMYLCASILQGGNQPQHFGDGTRLSIL.

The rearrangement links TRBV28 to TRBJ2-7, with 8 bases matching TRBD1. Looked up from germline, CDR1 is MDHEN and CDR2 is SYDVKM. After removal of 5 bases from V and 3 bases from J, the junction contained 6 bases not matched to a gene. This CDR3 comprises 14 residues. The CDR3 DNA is TGTGCCAGCAGTCAGGGGGCGCGGGGCTACGAGCAGTACTTC. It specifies CASSQGARGYEQYF. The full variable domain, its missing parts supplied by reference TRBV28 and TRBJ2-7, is DVKVTQSSRYLVKRTGEKVFLECVQDMDHENMFWYRQDPGLGLRLIYFSYDVKMKEKGDIPEGYSVSREKKERFSLILESASTNQTSMYLCASSQGARGYEQYFGPGTRLTVT.

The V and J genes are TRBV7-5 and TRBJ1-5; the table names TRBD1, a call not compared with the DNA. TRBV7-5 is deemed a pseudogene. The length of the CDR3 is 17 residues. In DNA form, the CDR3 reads TGTGCCAGAAGCTTAAGCGGGACAGGGGGCGCGTGGCAGCCCCAGCATTTT. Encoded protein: CARSLSGTGGAWQPQHF.

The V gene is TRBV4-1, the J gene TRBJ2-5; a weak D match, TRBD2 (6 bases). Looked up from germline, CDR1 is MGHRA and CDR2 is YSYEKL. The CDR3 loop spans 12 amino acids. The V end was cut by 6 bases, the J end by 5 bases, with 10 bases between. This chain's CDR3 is CASRGAGETQYF. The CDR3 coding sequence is TGCGCCAGCAGAGGGGCGGGGGAGACCCAGTACTTC.

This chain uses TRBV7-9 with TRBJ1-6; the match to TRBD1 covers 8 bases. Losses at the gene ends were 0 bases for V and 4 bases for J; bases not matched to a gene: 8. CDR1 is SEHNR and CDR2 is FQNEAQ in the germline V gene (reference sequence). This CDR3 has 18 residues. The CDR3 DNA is TGTGCCAGCAGCTTAGCTACAGGGGGTAGCGCATATAATTCACCCCTCCACTTT. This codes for CASSLATGGSAYNSPLHF.

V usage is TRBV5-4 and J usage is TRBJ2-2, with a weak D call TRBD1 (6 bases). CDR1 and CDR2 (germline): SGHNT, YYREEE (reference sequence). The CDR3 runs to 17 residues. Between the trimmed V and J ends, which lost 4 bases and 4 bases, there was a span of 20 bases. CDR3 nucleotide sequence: TGTGCCAGCAGCCGATACTCTGCTGGACAGCTCACCGGGGAGCTGTTTTTT. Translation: CASSRYSAGQLTGELFF.

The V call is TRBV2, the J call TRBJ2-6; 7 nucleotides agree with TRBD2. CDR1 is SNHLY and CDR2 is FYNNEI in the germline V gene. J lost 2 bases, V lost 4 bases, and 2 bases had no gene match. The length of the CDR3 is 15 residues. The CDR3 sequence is CASSGGRAGANVLTF. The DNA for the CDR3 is TGTGCCAGCAGTGGGGGGAGGGCTGGGGCCAACGTCCTGACTTTC. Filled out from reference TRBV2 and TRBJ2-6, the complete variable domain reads EPEVTQTPSHQVTQMGQEVILRCVPISNHLYFYWYRQILGQKVEFLVSFYNNEISEKSEIFDDQFSVERPDGSNFTLKIRSTKLEDSAMYFCASSGGRAGANVLTFGAGSRLTVL.

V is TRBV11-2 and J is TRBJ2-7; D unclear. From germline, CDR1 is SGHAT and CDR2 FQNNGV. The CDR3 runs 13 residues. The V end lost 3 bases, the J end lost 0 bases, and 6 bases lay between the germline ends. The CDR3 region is CASSLGPSYEQYF. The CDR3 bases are TGTGCCAGCAGCTTGGGCCCCTCCTACGAGCAGTACTTC. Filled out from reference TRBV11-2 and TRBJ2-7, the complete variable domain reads EAGVAQSPRYKIIEKRQSVAFWCNPISGHATLYWYQQILGQGPKLLIQFQNNGVVDDSQLPKDRFSAERLKGVDSTLKIQPAKLEDSAVYLCASSLGPSYEQYFGPGTRLTVT.

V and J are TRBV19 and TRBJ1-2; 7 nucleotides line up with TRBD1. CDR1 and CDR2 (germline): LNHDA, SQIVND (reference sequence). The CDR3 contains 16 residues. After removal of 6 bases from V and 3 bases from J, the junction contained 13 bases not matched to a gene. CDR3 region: CASRDGTVVKDYGYTF. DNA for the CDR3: TGTGCCAGTAGAGACGGGACAGTTGTTAAGGACTATGGCTACACCTTC.

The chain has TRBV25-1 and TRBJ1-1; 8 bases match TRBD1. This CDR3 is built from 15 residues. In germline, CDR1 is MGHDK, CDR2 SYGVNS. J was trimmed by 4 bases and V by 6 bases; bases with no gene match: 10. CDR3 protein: CASSATRQGATEAFF. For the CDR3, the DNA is TGTGCCAGCAGCGCTACCCGGCAGGGGGCCACTGAAGCTTTCTTT.

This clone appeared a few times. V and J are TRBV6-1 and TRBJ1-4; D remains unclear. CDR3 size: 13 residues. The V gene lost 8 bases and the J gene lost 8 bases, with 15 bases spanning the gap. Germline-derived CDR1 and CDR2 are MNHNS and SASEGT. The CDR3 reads CASGLNPDEKLFF. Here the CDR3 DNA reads TGTGCCAGCGGACTTAATCCAGACGAAAAACTGTTTTTT.

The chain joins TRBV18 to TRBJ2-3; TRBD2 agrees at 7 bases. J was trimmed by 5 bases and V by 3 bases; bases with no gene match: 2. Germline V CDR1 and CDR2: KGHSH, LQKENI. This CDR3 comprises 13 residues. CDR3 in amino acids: CASSPGRGDTQYF. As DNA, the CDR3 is TGTGCCAGCTCACCGGGGAGGGGAGATACGCAGTATTTT.

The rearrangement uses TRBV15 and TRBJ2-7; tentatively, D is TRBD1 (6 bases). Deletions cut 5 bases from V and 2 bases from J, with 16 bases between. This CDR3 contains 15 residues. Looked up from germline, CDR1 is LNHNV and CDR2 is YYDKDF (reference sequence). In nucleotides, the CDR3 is TGTGCCACCAGCTCCCAACTGACAGGACCCTACGAGCAGTACTTC. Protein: CATSSQLTGPYEQYF.

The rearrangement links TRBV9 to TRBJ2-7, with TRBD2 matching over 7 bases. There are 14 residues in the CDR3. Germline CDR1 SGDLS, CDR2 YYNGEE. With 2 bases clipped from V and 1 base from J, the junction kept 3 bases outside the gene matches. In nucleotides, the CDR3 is TGTGCCAGCAGCGTCGCGGGGGAGTCCTACGAGCAGTACTTC. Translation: CASSVAGESYEQYF.

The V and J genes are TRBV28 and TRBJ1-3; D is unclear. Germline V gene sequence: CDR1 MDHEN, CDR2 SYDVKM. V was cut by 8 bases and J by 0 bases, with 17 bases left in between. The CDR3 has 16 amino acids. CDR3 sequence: CASPPSGGYSGNTIYF. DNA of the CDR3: TGTGCCAGCCCCCCTAGTGGAGGTTACTCTGGAAACACCATATATTTT.

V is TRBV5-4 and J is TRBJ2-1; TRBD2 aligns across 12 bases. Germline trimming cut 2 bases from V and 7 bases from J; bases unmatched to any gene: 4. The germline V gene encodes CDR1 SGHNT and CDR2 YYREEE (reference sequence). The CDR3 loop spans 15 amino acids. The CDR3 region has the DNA TGTGCCAGCAGCTTTACTAGCGGGGGGCAGAATGAGCAGTTCTTC. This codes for CASSFTSGGQNEQFF.

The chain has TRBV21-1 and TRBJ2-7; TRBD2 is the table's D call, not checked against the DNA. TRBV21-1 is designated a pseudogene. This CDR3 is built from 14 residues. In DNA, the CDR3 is TGTGCCAGCAGCAAAGACGGCGGGGCCTACGAGCAGTACTTC. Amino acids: CASSKDGGAYEQYF.

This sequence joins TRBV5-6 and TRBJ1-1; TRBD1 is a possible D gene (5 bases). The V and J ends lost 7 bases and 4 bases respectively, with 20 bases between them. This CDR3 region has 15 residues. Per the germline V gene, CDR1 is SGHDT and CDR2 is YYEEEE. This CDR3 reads CASSSTAGWTTEAFF. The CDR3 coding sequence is TGTGCCAGCTCGTCCACGGCAGGGTGGACCACTGAAGCTTTCTTT.

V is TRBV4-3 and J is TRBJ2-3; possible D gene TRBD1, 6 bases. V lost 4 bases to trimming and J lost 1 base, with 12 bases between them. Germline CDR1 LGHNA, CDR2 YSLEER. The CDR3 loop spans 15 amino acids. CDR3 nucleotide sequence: TGCGCCAGCAGCCCACAGGGAAGAGGCACAGATACGCAGTATTTT. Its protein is CASSPQGRGTDTQYF.

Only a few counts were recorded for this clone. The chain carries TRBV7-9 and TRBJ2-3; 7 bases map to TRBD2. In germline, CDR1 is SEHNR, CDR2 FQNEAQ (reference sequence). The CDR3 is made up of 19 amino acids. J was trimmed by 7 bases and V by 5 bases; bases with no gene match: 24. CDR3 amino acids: CASSLSASGPAGMVYTQYF. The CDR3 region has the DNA TGTGCCAGCAGCCTTAGCGCGTCGGGCCCAGCGGGGATGGTATATACGCAGTATTTT.

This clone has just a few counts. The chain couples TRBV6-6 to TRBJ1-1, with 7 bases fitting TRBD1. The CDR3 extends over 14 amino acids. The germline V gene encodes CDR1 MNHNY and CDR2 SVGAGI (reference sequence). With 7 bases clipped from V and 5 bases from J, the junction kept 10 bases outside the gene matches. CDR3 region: CASIEGRGRTEAFF. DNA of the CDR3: TGTGCCAGCATCGAAGGCAGGGGGAGGACTGAAGCTTTCTTT.

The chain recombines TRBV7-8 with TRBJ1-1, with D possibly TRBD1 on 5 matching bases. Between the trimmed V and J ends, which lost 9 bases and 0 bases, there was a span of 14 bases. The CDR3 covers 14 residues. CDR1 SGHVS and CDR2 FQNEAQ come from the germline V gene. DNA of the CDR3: TGTGCCAGTATCTTGGGGGGAATGAACACTGAAGCTTTCTTT. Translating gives CASILGGMNTEAFF. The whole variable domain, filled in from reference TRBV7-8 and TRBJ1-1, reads GAGVSQSPRYKVAKRGQDVALRCDPISGHVSLFWYQQALGQGPEFLTYFQNEAQLDKSGLPSDRFFAERPEGSVSTLKIQRTQQEDSAVYLCASILGGMNTEAFFGQGTRLTVV.

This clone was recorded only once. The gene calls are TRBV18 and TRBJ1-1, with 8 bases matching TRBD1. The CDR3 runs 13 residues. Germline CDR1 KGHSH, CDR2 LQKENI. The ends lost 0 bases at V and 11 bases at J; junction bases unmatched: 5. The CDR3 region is CASSPPNRGLAFF. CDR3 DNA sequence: TGTGCCAGCTCACCACCGAACAGGGGGTTGGCTTTCTTT.

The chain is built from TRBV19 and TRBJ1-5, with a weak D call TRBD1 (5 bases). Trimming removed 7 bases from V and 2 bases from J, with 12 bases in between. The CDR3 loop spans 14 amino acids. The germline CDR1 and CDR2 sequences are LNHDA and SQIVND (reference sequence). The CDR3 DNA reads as TGTGCCAGTAATCACAAGGGGCGCAATCAGCCCCAGCATTTT. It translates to CASNHKGRNQPQHF. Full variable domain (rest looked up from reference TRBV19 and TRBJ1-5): DGGITQSPKYLFRKEGQNVTLSCEQNLNHDAMYWYRQDPGQGLRLIYYSQIVNDFQKGDIAEGYSVSREKKESFPLTVTSAQKNPTAFYLCASNHKGRNQPQHFGDGTRLSIL.

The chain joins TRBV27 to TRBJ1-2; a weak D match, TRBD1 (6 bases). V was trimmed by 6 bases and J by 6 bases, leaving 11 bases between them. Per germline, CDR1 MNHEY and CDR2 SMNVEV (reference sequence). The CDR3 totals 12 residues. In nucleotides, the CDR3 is TGTGCCAGCAGGAGGACAGACCATGGCTACACCTTC. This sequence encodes CASRRTDHGYTF.

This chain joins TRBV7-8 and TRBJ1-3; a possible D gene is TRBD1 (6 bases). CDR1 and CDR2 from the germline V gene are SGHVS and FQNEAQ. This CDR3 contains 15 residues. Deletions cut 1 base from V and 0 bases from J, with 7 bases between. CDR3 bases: TGTGCCAGCAGCTTAGTAGGGGGCTCTGGAAACACCATATATTTT. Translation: CASSLVGGSGNTIYF.

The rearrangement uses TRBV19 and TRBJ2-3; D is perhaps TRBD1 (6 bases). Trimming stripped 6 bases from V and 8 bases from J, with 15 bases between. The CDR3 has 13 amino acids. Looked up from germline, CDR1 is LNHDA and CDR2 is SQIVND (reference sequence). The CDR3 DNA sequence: TGTGCCAGTAGCCTGAACAGGGTTGGTACGCAGTATTTT. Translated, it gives CASSLNRVGTQYF. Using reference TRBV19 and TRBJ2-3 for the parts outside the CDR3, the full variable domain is DGGITQSPKYLFRKEGQNVTLSCEQNLNHDAMYWYRQDPGQGLRLIYYSQIVNDFQKGDIAEGYSVSREKKESFPLTVTSAQKNPTAFYLCASSLNRVGTQYFGPGTRLTVL.

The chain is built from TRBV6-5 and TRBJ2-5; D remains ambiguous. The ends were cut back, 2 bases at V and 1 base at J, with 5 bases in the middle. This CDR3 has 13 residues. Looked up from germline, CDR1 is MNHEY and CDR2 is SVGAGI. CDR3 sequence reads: CASSYPGQETQYF. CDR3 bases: TGTGCCAGCAGTTACCCAGGCCAAGAGACCCAGTACTTC.